This T cell receptor beta chain derives from a study of shared clonotypes between healthy human individuals (TCRdb year 2020). Regarding the study in general: The cohort comprised a couple of women and a few men aged 18 to 49 years. For each donor, three plates each were used for CD4 naive and CD4 memory, two plates were used for CD8 naive, and one plate was used for CD8 memory. Blood TCR repertoires of a handful of healthy adults were deeply sequenced to estimate repertoire size and the extent of clonotype sharing between individuals. Libraries were prepared and TCR repertoires were sequenced by different laboratories using diverse techniques, in order to increase sequencing depth and limit assay-specific biases. Per donor, leukapheresis produced somewhere between about 0.85 and 9.5 billion PBMCs. The investigation overall reported the following: Naive subsets generally had larger estimated clonotype richness than memory subsets did. Only blood was sampled, and tissue TCR repertoires likely differ from those in blood. Incomplete sequencing was indicated by rarefaction of sorted-subset datasets, despite the large sequencing depth. Sharing across a few donors was observed for roughly 5% of naive CD4, over 3% of naive CD8, 2% to 2.5% of memory CD4, and approximately 0.41% of memory CD8 clonotypes. Pairwise subsampling indicated that sequencing depth was expected to affect the degree of clonotype sharing among donors. Because the study included only a small number of donors, the genetic and exposure-history diversity represented was limited. Higher generation probabilities were observed for clonotypes shared by all four sorted-subset donors than for non-shared clonotypes.

CD8 naive samples were obtained by positive selection for CCR7 among CD45RO-negative cells, yielding a CD45RA+CCR7+ population from which TemRA cells were excluded. The donors were healthy, HIV-negative adults with no recently reported acute infections or vaccinations. All donors were Caucasian adults living in Nashville, Tennessee, USA. Blood was obtained by leukapheresis, after which PBMCs were separated by Ficoll-Histopaque density gradient centrifugation and cryopreserved in liquid nitrogen vapor phase. Purity and quantity of every magnetically sorted T cell population were checked by analytical flow cytometry. Genomic DNA was isolated from every sorted fraction and measured by UV absorbance on a Nanodrop 2000c. Using the deep immunoSEQ assay, TCR CDR3 regions were amplified from genomic DNA by multiplex PCR. Extracted genomic DNA from each cell subset was spread evenly across all wells of several immunoSEQ 96-well plates, with each plate serving as a replicate. For sorted subsets, roughly 0.2 ug genomic DNA, equal to tens of thousands of T cell genomes, was loaded into each replicate PCR. Purified libraries were measured with a Qubit 3.0 fluorometer, size-checked on a Bioanalyzer 2100, and measured again with the KAPA Library Quantification kit. Every immunoSEQ 96-well plate was sequenced on a dedicated single-read 150-cycle Illumina NextSeq 550 flow cell. The original methods were these. Because the immunoSEQ output held only junctional sequences and lacked quality scores, the filtering could not match the filtering applied to full-length reads. To assign V/J genes and CDR3, sequences were annotated using PyIR, a Python wrapper for IgBLAST v1.9, with IMGT germline references. Reads with weak V/J assignments (E-value above 1e-6), missing CDR3, stop codons, out-of-frame junctions, or ambiguous translated residues were removed. V3J clonotypes were defined by identical inferred V gene, J gene, and CDR3 amino acid sequence. To compute the percentage overlap between repertoires, the number of shared unique clonotypes was divided by the size of the smaller repertoire. RTK rarefaction, the Chao1 estimator, and Recon v2.1 estimates of unobserved clonotypes were used to assess repertoire richness. Generation probabilities were computed with OLGA for all TCRbeta clonotypes obtained by the gDNA method from several donors. TCRdb obtained this table from immuneACCESS and retained in-frame rearrangements with V and J assigned. These tables miss some clones; where compared with another copy, unresolved V genes account for less than half of the shortfall, and the remainder is unexplained. V and J calls and clone size follow that table, whereas D and trimming were derived from the DNA. A total of under 600,000 clones appear in this sample, roughly 98% of them only once. Roughly 0.29% of the sample is held by the ten biggest clonotypes.

To note about this clone: Its antigen is still unknown. Its ends do not fully match the called genes, so a read error is possible.

The CDR3 has 13 amino acids, counting the end cysteine and phenylalanine. The kept DNA is CDR3 alone, 39 bases in frame from the first base. CDR1 and CDR2, looked up from the germline V gene, are SQVTM and ANQGSEA. This receptor chain uses TRBV29-1 and TRBJ1-1; TRBD1 lines up with 11 middle nucleotides. The receptor was derived from a man aged 30-40 years in good health. Sequencing was done on a sample of naive CD8+ T cells sorted from blood. In light of the paper, this sample's cell subset or site label describes: CD45RA+CCR7+. In nucleotide form, the sequence is TGCGGCGTTGGACAGGGGGCATCCACTGAAGCTTTCTTT. Translation gives CGVGQGASTEAFF.